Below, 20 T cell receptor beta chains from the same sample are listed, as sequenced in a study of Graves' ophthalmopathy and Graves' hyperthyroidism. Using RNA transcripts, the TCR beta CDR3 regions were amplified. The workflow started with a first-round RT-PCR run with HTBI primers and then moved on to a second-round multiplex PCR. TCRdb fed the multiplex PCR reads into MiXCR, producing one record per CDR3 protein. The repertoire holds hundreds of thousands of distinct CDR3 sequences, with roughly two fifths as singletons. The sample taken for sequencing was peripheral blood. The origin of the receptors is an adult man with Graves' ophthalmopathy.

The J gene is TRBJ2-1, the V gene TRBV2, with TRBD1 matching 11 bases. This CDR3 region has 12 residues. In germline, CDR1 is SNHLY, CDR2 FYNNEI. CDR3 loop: CEGQGAYNEQFF. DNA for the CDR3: TGTGAGGGACAGGGGGCCTACAATGAGCAGTTCTTC.

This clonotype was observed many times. Here the CDR3 reads CASLGAGESPLHF. The CDR3 DNA reads TGTGCCAGTCTTGGGGCGGGCGAGTCACCCCTCCACTTT. The chain joins TRBV12-3 or TRBV12-4 to TRBJ1-6; TRBD1 might be the D (5 bases). The length of the CDR3 is 13 residues. V dropped 9 bases and J dropped 10 bases, with 16 bases sitting between them.

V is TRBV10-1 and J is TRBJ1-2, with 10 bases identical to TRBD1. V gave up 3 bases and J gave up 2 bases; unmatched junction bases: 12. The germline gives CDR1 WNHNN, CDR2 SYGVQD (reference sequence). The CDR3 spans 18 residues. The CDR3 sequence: CASSDFATTGGANYGYTF. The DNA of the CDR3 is TGCGCCAGCAGTGATTTCGCCACGACAGGGGGCGCAAACTATGGCTACACCTTC.

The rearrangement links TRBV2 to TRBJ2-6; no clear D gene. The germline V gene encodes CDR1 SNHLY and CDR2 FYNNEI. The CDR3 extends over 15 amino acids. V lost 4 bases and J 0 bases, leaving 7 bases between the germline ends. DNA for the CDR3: TGTGCCAGCAGTGCTTGGCACTCTGGGGCCAACGTCCTGACTTTC. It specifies CASSAWHSGANVLTF.

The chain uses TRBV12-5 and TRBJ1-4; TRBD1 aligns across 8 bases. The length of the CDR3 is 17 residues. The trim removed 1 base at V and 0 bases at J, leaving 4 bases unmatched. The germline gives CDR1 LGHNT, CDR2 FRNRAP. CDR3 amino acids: CASGLEKQGATNEKLFF. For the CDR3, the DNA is TGTGCTAGTGGTTTGGAAAAACAGGGGGCAACTAATGAAAAACTGTTTTTT.

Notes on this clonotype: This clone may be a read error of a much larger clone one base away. CDR3 DNA sequence: TGTGCCAGCAGTGTGTTAGAGGGGGCCGGCGGGCAGTACTTC. This gives the protein CASSVLEGAGGQYF. V is TRBV2 and J is TRBJ2-7; TRBD1 matches 7 bases. Trimming took 4 bases from V and 9 from J; bases not matched to a gene: 12. The CDR3 contains 14 residues. The germline CDR1 and CDR2 sequences are SNHLY and FYNNEI.

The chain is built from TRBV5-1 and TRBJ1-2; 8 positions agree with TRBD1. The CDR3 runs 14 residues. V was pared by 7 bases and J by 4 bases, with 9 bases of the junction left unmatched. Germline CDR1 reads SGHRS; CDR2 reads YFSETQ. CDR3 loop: CASRTGQGSYGYTF. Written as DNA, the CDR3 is TGCGCCAGCCGTACAGGACAGGGATCCTATGGCTACACCTTC.

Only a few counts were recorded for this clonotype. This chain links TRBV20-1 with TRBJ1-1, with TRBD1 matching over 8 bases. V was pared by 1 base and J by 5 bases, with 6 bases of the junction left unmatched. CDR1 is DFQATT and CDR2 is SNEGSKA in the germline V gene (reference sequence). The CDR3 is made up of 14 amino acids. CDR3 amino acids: CSARGQGWGTEAFF. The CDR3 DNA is TGCAGTGCTAGAGGACAGGGGTGGGGGACTGAAGCTTTCTTT.

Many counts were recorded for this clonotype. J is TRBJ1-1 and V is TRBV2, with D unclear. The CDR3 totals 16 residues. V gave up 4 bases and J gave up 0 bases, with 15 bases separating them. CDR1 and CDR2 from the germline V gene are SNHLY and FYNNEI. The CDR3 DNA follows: TGTGCCAGCAGTGCGGAAGTCGACACCTTGAACACTGAAGCTTTCTTT. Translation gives CASSAEVDTLNTEAFF.

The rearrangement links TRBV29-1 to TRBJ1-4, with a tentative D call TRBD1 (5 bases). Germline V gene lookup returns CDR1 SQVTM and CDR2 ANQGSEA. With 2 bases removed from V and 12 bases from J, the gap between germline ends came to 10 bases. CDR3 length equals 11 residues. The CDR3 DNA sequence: TGCAGCGTTGAATGGGGGGAAGAACTGTTTTTT. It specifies CSVEWGEELFF.

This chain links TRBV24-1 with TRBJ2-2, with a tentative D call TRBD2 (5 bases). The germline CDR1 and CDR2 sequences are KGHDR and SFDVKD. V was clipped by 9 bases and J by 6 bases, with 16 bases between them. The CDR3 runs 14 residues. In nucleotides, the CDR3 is TGTGCCACCGGAGCAGATGAGGGTGCCGGGGAGCTGTTTTTT. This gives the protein CATGADEGAGELFF.

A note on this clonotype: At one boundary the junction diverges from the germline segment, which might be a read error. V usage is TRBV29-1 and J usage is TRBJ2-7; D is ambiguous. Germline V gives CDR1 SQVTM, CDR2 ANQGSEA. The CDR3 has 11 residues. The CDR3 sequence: CGVADTYEQYF. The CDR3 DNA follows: TGCGGCGTTGCTGATACGTACGAGCAGTACTTC.

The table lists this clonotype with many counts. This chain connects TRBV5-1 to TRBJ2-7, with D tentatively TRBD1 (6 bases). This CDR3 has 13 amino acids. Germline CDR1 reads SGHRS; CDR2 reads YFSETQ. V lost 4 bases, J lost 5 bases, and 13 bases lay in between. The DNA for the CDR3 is TGCGCCAGCAGCCCCCTTAGACAGGACGAGCAGTACTTC. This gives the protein CASSPLRQDEQYF.

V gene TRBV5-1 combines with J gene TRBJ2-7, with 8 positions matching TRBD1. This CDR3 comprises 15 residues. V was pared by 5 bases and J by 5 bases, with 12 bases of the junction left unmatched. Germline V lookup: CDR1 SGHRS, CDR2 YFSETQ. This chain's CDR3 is CASSHQGQVGDEQYF. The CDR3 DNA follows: TGCGCCAGCAGTCATCAGGGACAGGTTGGGGACGAGCAGTACTTC.

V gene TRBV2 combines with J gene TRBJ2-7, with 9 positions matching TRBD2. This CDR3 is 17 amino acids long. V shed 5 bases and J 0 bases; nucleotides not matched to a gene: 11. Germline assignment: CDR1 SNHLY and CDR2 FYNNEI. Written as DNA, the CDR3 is TGTGCCAGCAGTAGATTGGCTAGCGGGGTATCCTCCTACGAGCAGTACTTC. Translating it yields CASSRLASGVSSYEQYF.

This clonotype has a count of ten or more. CDR3 loop: CASSFGFGEKLFF. The CDR3 region has the DNA TGTGCCAGCAGTTTTGGGTTTGGTGAAAAACTGTTTTTT. V is TRBV12-3 or TRBV12-4 and J is TRBJ1-4; the D is unclear. The ends were cut back, 3 bases at V and 7 bases at J, with 9 bases in the middle. This CDR3 has 13 residues.

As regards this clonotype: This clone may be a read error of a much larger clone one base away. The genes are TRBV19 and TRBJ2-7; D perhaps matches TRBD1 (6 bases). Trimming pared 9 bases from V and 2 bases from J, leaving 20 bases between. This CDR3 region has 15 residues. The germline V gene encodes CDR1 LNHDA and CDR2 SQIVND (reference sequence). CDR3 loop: CASSPRTARAYEQYF. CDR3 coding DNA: TGTGCCAGCAGCCCCCGGACAGCGCGAGCCTACGAGCAGTACTTC.

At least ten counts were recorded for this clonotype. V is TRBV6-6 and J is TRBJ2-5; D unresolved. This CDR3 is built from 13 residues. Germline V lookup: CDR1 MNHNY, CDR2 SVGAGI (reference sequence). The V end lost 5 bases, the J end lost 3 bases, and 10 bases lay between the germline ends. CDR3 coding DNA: TGTGCCAGCAGTATACACTGGGAAGAGACCCAGTACTTC. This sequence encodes CASSIHWEETQYF.

The CDR3 sequence is CASSASGTGNYEQYF. In DNA, the CDR3 is TGTGCCAGCAGCGCGTCCGGGACGGGGAACTACGAGCAGTACTTC. The V and J genes are TRBV6-1 and TRBJ2-7; possibly TRBD1 or TRBD2 for D (5 bases each). Germline CDR1 reads MNHNS; CDR2 reads SASEGT. The germline V and J ends were trimmed by 6 bases and 3 bases, with 18 bases remaining between them. The CDR3 totals 15 residues.

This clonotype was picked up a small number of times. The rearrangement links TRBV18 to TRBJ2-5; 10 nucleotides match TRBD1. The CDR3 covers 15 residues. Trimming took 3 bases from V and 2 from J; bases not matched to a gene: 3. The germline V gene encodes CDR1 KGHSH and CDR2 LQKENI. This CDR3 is CASSPGTGAQETQYF. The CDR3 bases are TGTGCCAGCTCACCCGGGACAGGGGCACAAGAGACCCAGTACTTC.